This T cell receptor beta chain was profiled in a study of T-cell reconstitution after alpha-beta-depleted transplantation in children. The CDR3 is made up of 12 amino acids. Germline CDR1 is DFQATT and CDR2 is SNEGSKA (reference sequence). The V segment lost 2 bases and the J segment 5 bases; nucleotides outside the gene matches: 1. Preparing the TCRbeta library involved the use of unique molecular identifiers. TCRdb re-called the PCR reads through MiXCR, storing one row per CDR3 protein. This table has about 610,000 distinct CDR3 sequences, over 9.5% appearing once. The sequence came from a human donor who donated a stem cell graft to a child with acute myeloid leukemia. The specimen comprised PBMCs from the stem cell graft donor, sampled from the stem cell graft. The chain has TRBV20-1 and TRBJ2-7; TRBD1 matches 9 bases. CDR3 amino acids: CSARWDRDEQYF. The CDR3 coding sequence is TGCAGTGCTAGATGGGACAGGGACGAGCAGTACTTC.